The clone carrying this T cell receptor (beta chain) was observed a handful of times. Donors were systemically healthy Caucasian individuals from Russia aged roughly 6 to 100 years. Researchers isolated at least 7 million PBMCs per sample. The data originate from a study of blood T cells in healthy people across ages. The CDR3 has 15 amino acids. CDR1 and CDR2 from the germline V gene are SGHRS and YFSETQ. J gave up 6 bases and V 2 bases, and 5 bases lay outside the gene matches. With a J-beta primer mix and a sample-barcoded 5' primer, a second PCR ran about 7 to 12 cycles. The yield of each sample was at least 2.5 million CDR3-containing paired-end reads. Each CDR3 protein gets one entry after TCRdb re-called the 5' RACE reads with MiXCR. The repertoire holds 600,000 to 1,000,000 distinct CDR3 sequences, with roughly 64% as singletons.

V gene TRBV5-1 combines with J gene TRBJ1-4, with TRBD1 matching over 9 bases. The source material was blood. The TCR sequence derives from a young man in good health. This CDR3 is CASSLTGGNYEKLFF. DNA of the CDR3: TGCGCCAGCAGCTTAACAGGGGGCAATTATGAAAAACTGTTTTTT.